This is a list of T cell receptor beta chains from one sample in a study of blood T cell repertoires in COVID-19. Profiling relied on immunoSEQ multiplex PCR, and the TCRdb table lists in-frame clones only, not all of them. The repertoire holds 190,000 or so clones, with about four fifths as singletons. Sequencing input: peripheral blood. The receptors here all came from a man aged 50 to 59 with active or convalescent COVID-19. The CDR3 runs from the conserved cysteine through the conserved F or W. The D gene is left open where the match is weak. Only part of the rows carry a size: once, few, many, or a class if the clone is expanded.

>TRBJ1-2|-|-|TRBV5-6|14
TGTACCAGCGGCTCAGGAGGCTTTCCAGGTGGCTACACCTTC
CTSGSGGFPGGYTF
>TRBJ1-6|-|-|TRBV5-6|14
TGTGCCAGCAGCTCCGACAGAAGCAATTCACCCCTCCACTTT
CASSSDRSNSPLHF
>TRBJ2-5|TRBD1|-|TRBV5-1|14
TGCGCCAGCAGACTTAAGGACAGGCAAGAGACCCAGTACTTC
CASRLKDRQETQYF
>TRBJ2-7|-|few|TRBV21-1|15
TGTGCCAGCAGCAATCGACAGGGGAGATCCTACGAGCAGTACTTC
CASSNRQGRSYEQYF
>TRBJ2-2|-|once|TRBV5-1|16
TGCGCCAGCAGCTTAGGAGTTCAGCGGCCCACCGGGGAGCTGTTTTTT
CASSLGVQRPTGELFF
>TRBJ2-7|-|once|TRBV2|12
TGTGCCAGCAGGAAGTGGGGCACGGAGCAGTACTTC
CASRKWGTEQYF
>TRBJ2-5|-|-|TRBV5-1|17
TGCGCCAGCAACCAGGAGCCTAGGGGTTCAGGCGCAGAGACCCAGTACTTC
CASNQEPRGSGAETQYF
>TRBJ1-5|-|-|TRBV19|15
TGTGCCAGTAGGAGGGGGATGGACACCAATCAGCCCCAGCATTTT
CASRRGMDTNQPQHF
>TRBJ1-5|TRBD1|once|TRBV6-1|14
TGTGCCAGCAGTGATACAGGGGGCAGGCAGCCCCAGCATTTT
CASSDTGGRQPQHF
>TRBJ2-5|TRBD2|-|TRBV5-4|15
TGTGCCAGCAGCTTGCGCGGGAGGGGCCAAGAGACCCAGTACTTC
CASSLRGRGQETQYF
>TRBJ2-1|-|-|TRBV6-2/TRBV6-3|16
TGTGCCAGCACCCCAGGGGGGGCGGGGGGCTTCCATGAGCAGTTCTTC
CASTPGGAGGFHEQFF
>TRBJ2-3|-|once|TRBV19|15
TGTGCCAGTAGTAGCCAGGGGAGGGGAACAGATACGCAGTATTTT
CASSSQGRGTDTQYF
>TRBJ1-2|TRBD1|-|TRBV10-3|13
TGTGCCACCGGGACAGGTCCGACCTATGGCTACACCTTC
CATGTGPTYGYTF
>TRBJ2-5|TRBD1|once|TRBV28|15
TGTGCCAGCTTCCTCGACAGGGCTCTCCGAGGGGGCCAGTACTTC
CASFLDRALRGGQYF
>TRBJ1-5|TRBD1|-|TRBV7-2|13
TGTGCCAGCAGCCCCAGGGGGAACCAGCCCCAGCATTTT
CASSPRGNQPQHF
>TRBJ2-3|-|-|TRBV7-7|13
TGTGCTAGCTCCGGACAGTACACAGATACGCAGTATTTT
CASSGQYTDTQYF
>TRBJ2-3|-|once|TRBV6-4|15
TGTGCCAGCAGTGACGTGGGGGCCCCCACAAATACGCAGTATTTT
CASSDVGAPTNTQYF
>TRBJ2-7|-|few|TRBV7-5|15
TGTGCCAGAAGCTTAGACAGGGGCAACTCATACGAGCAGTACTTC
CARSLDRGNSYEQYF
>TRBJ2-2|TRBD2|-|TRBV9|16
TGTGCCAGCAGCGCCGGACTAGCGGGGGTTGTCGGGGAGCTGTTTTTT
CASSAGLAGVVGELFF
>TRBJ2-7|TRBD1|-|TRBV5-1|14
TGCGCCAGCAGCTCCTACAGGGGTGCCTACGAGCAGTACTTC
CASSSYRGAYEQYF
>TRBJ1-2|-|-|TRBV12-3/TRBV12-4|13
TGTGCCAGCAGTTTAGAGGGGGGGGCTGGCTACACCTTC
CASSLEGGAGYTF
>TRBJ2-2|TRBD2|-|TRBV28|15
TGTGCCAGCATAAGCGGGGGCGCGAACACCGGGGAGCTGTTTTTT
CASISGGANTGELFF
>TRBJ2-7|TRBD1|few|TRBV5-1|18
TGCGCCAGCAGCCCTGTAATACCCCGGGGACAGGGGTCCCACGAGCAGTACTTC
CASSPVIPRGQGSHEQYF
>TRBJ2-3|TRBD2|-|TRBV7-2|18
TGTGCCAGCAGTCGGGTACCGGGACTAGCGGGGGGATCAGATACGCAGTATTTT
CASSRVPGLAGGSDTQYF
>TRBJ2-5|-|-|TRBV6-5|12
TGTGCCAGCGGAGGACAGCAAGAGACCCAGTACTTC
CASGGQQETQYF
>TRBJ1-5|-|-|TRBV7-9|12
TGTGCCAGCAGCTTAGCGGACAGGCCCCAGCATTTT
CASSLADRPQHF
>TRBJ2-3|-|once|TRBV7-2|12
TGTGCCAGCCGTTTCAGCACAGATACGCAGTATTTT
CASRFSTDTQYF
>TRBJ1-1|TRBD1|few|TRBV18|13
TGTGCCAGCGCAGGGACAGGGGGCACTGAAGCTTTCTTT
CASAGTGGTEAFF
>TRBJ1-5|-|-|TRBV7-8|16
TGTGCCAGCAGCTTAGGAGGACTCAGGAGGTATCAGCCCCAGCATTTT
CASSLGGLRRYQPQHF
>TRBJ1-6|-|few|TRBV7-9|15
TGTGCCAGCAGCTTTTTTCCAGGGGATAATTCACCCCTCCACTTT
CASSFFPGDNSPLHF
>TRBJ2-1|-|few|TRBV7-9|13
TGTGCCAGCAACTCCCCCTCCTACAATGAGCAGTTCTTC
CASNSPSYNEQFF
>TRBJ2-1|-|-|TRBV10-3|13
TGTGCCATCAGTGAGAAAGTGCGTGATGAGCAGTTCTTC
CAISEKVRDEQFF
>TRBJ1-1|TRBD1|-|TRBV11-2|15
TGTGCCAGCAGCCTTCGGACAGGGAGACTCACTGAAGCTTTCTTT
CASSLRTGRLTEAFF